This TCR beta chain was sequenced during a study of T cells in Graves' hyperthyroidism and ophthalmopathy. Amplified regions were TCR beta CDR3 sequences from RNA transcripts. The TCR CDR3 first-round RT-PCR relied on the HTBI primer set. In TCRdb, the multiplex PCR reads were re-called with MiXCR into one record per CDR3 protein. The table has more than 300,000 distinct CDR3 sequences, about 15% seen once. Uncontrolled infection, other autoimmune disease, pregnancy or lactation led to exclusion. In germline, CDR1 is SGHTA, CDR2 FQGNSA. The CDR3 runs 13 residues. Trimming cost V 4 bases and J 4 bases, with 11 bases left between them.

The gene calls are TRBV7-2 and TRBJ2-7, with TRBD2 as a possible D gene (6 bases). Sequenced material: blood. The clonotype originates from a woman between 25 and 40 years old with Graves' hyperthyroidism. CDR3 protein: CASSSGTLYEQYF. The DNA for the CDR3 is TGTGCCAGCAGCTCGGGGACTTTATACGAGCAGTACTTC.